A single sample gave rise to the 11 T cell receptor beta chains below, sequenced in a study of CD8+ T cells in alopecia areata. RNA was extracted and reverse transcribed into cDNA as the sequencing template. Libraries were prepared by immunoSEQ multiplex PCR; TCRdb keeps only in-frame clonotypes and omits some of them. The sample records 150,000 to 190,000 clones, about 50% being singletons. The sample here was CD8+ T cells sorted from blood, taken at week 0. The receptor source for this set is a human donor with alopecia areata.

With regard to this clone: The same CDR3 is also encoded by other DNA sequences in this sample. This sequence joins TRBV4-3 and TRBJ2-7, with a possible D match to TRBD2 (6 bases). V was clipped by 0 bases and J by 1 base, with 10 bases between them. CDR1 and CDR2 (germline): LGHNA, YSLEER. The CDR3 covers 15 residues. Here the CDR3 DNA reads TGCGCCAGCAGCCAAGACCCCGGAGGGTCCTACGAGCAGTACTTC. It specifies CASSQDPGGSYEQYF.

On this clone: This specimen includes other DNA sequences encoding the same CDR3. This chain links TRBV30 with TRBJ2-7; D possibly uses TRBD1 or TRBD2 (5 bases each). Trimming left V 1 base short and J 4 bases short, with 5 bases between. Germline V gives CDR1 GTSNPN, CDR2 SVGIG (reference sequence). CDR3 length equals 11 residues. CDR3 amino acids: CAWSGGYEQYF. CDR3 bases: TGTGCCTGGAGTGGGGGGTACGAGCAGTACTTC.

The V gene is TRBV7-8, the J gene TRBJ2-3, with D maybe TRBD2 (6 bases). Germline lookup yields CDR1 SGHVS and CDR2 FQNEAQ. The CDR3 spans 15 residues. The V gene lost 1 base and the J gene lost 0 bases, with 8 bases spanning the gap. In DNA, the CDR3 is TGTGCCAGCAGCTTAGGGCTAGCGAGCACAGATACGCAGTATTTT. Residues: CASSLGLASTDTQYF. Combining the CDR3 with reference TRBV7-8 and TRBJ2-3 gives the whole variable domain GAGVSQSPRYKVAKRGQDVALRCDPISGHVSLFWYQQALGQGPEFLTYFQNEAQLDKSGLPSDRFFAERPEGSVSTLKIQRTQQEDSAVYLCASSLGLASTDTQYFGPGTRLTVL.

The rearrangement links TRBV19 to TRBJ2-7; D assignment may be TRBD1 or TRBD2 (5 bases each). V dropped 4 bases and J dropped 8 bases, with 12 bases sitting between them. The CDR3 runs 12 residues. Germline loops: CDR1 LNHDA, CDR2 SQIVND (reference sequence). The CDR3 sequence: CASSNPGRQQYF. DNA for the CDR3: TGTGCCAGTAGTAATCCGGGACGGCAGCAGTACTTC.

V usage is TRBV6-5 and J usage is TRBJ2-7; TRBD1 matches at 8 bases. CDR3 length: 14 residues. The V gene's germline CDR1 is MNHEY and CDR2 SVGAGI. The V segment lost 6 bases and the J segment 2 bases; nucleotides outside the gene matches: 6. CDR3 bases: TGTGCCAGCAGATCAGGGACAGGAGCCTACGAGCAGTACTTC. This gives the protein CASRSGTGAYEQYF.

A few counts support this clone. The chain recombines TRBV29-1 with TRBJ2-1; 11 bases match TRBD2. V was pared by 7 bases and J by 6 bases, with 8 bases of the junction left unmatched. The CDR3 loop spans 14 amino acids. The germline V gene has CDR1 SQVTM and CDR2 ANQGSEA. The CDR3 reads CSAGGTSGSNEQFF. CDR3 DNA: TGCAGCGCTGGAGGGACTAGCGGTTCCAATGAGCAGTTCTTC.

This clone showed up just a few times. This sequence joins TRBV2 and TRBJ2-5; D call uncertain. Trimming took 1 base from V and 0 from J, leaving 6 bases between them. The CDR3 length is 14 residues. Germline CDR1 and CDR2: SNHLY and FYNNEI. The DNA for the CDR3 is TGTGCCAGCAGTGAAGGGCAGAACCAAGAGACCCAGTACTTC. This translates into CASSEGQNQETQYF.

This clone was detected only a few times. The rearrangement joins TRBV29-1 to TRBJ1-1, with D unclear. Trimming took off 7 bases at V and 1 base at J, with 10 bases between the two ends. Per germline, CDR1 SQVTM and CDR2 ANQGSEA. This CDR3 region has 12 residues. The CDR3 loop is CSATAGNTEAFF. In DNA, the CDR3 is TGCAGCGCCACGGCAGGGAACACTGAAGCTTTCTTT. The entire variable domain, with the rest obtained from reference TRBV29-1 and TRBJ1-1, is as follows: SAVISQKPSRDICQRGTSLTIQCQVDSQVTMMFWYRQQPGQSLTLIATANQGSEATYESGFVIDKFPISRPNLTFSTLTVSNMSPEDSSIYLCSATAGNTEAFFGQGTRLTVV.

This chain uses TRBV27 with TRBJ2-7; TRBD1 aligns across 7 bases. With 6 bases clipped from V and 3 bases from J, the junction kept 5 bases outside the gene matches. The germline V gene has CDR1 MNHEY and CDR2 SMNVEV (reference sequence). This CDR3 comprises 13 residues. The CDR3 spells CASRGDSYYEQYF. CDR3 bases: TGTGCCAGCAGGGGGGACAGCTACTACGAGCAGTACTTC.

DNA for the CDR3: TGTGCTAGTGGTTTGTCCAACCGGGACGGAGCCTACGAGCAGTACTTC. This gives the protein CASGLSNRDGAYEQYF. The chain has TRBV12-5 and TRBJ2-7; TRBD1 or TRBD2 may be the D gene (5 bases each). Germline V gene lookup returns CDR1 LGHNT and CDR2 FRNRAP. The CDR3 is 16 residues long. V was pared by 2 bases and J by 2 bases, with 16 bases between.

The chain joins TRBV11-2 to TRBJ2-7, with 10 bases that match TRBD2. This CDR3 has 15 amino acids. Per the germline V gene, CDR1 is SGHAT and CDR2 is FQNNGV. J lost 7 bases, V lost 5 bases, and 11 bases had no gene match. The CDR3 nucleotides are TGTGCCAGCAGCCCCCGTAGCGGGGGGACGGAGGAGCAGTACTTC. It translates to CASSPRSGGTEEQYF.